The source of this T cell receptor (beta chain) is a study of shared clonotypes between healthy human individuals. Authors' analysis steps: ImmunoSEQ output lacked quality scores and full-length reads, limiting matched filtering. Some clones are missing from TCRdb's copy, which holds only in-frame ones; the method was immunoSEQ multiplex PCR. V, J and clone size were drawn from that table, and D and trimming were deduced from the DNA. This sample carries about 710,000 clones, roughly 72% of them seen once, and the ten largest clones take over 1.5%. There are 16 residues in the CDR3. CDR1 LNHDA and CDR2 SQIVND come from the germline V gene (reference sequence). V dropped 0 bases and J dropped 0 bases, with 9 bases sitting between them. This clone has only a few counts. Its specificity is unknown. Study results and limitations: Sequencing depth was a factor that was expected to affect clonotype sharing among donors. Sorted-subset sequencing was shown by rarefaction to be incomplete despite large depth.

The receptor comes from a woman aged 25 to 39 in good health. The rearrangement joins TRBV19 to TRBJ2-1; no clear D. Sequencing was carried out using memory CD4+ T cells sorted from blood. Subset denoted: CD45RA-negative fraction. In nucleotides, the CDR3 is TGTGCCAGTAGTATAGATCCGGGCAGCTCCTACAATGAGCAGTTCTTC. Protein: CASSIDPGSSYNEQFF.